This TCR beta chain was sequenced during a study of T-cell memory formation after mild COVID-19. The study's findings and limits: Second-wave clones reaching peak frequency on day 37 lacked confirmed SARS-CoV-2 specificity.

TCRdb ran MiXCR on the 5' RACE reads and lists one entry per CDR3 protein. The table shows 360,000 or so distinct CDR3 sequences, with around 30% occurring only once. This clonotype was recorded a few times. Its antigen is undetermined. Germline assignment: CDR1 SGHRS and CDR2 YFSETQ. Trimming cost V 2 bases and J 6 bases; bases outside gene matches: 2. The length of the CDR3 is 15 residues. Material: PBMCs or a T cell subset sorted from them (not recorded which). The clonotype comes from an adult woman who had mild COVID-19 (a few samples of this study predate the infection). Cell type and time point are not known. The chain carries TRBV5-1 and TRBJ2-1, with 13 bases identical to TRBD2. Here the CDR3 DNA reads TGCGCCAGCAGCTTTACTAGCGGGAGGGCCAATGAGCAGTTCTTC. Its translation: CASSFTSGRANEQFF.